The 22 T cell receptor beta chains given below trace back to one sample, sequenced in a study of blood T cells in healthy people across ages. A sample-barcoded 5' primer and a J-beta primer mix were used in a second PCR of about 7 to 12 cycles. TCRdb ran MiXCR on the 5' RACE reads and lists one entry per CDR3 protein. In the table there are 1.4 million or so distinct CDR3 sequences, 40% to 45% of which are singletons. Sequencing used blood. Receptor source: a woman between 18 and 29 years old in good health.

The CDR3 coding sequence is TGTGCCATCCGGGAGGGGGGGCAAAATACGCAGTATTTT. Its translation: CAIREGGQNTQYF. The rearrangement links TRBV10-3 to TRBJ2-3; 8 nucleotides agree with TRBD2. CDR3 length: 13 residues. Trimming took 8 bases from V and 7 from J; bases not matched to a gene: 8. Germline lookup yields CDR1 ENHRY and CDR2 SYGVKD.

V is TRBV2 and J is TRBJ1-2; D is possibly TRBD1 (6 bases). Trimming took 7 bases from V and 5 from J, leaving 17 bases between them. Germline CDR1 and CDR2: SNHLY and FYNNEI. This CDR3 is built from 14 residues. The CDR3 region is CASTSGGPGYGYTF. The DNA for the CDR3 is TGTGCCAGCACCTCTGGGGGCCCTGGTTATGGCTACACCTTC.

J is TRBJ1-4 and V is TRBV20-1; D is uncertain. The CDR3 sequence is 14 residues long. Per germline, CDR1 DFQATT and CDR2 SNEGSKA (reference sequence). Trimming shortened V by 5 bases and J by 3 bases, and 13 bases separated the two germline ends. DNA of the CDR3: TGCAGTGCTCCCCCGGCAGGACCTAATGAAAAACTGTTTTTT. This codes for CSAPPAGPNEKLFF.

The rearrangement uses TRBV20-1 and TRBJ2-1; the D gene is possibly TRBD2 (6 bases). This CDR3 contains 15 residues. The V gene lost 2 bases and the J gene lost 3 bases, with 14 bases spanning the gap. Germline CDR1 reads DFQATT; CDR2 reads SNEGSKA (reference sequence). The CDR3 sequence is CSARKGLDYYNEQFF. CDR3 sequence (DNA): TGCAGTGCTAGAAAGGGTTTGGACTACTACAATGAGCAGTTCTTC.

This clonotype was seen only a few times. The chain uses TRBV20-1 and TRBJ1-5; no clear D. Germline loops: CDR1 DFQATT, CDR2 SNEGSKA (reference sequence). Between the trimmed V and J ends, which lost 0 bases and 7 bases, there was a span of 22 bases. The CDR3 is 17 residues long. The CDR3: CSARDGPGPTRKQPQHF. The CDR3 region has the DNA TGCAGTGCTAGAGATGGACCCGGGCCCACCAGGAAGCAGCCCCAGCATTTT.

The V gene is TRBV3-1, the J gene TRBJ2-3; 7 nucleotides match TRBD2. The CDR3 spans 16 residues. CDR1 LGHDT and CDR2 YNNKEL come from the germline V gene (reference sequence). The ends lost 3 bases at V and 3 bases at J; junction bases unmatched: 9. The DNA for the CDR3 is TGTGCCAGCAGCCAGCGGGGACTAACGATTACAGATACGCAGTATTTT. This encodes CASSQRGLTITDTQYF.

CDR3 bases: TGTGCCAGCTCAACTTACGCAGATACGCAGTATTTT. Translation: CASSTYADTQYF. This chain connects TRBV18 to TRBJ2-3; D not resolved. This CDR3 contains 12 residues. The V end was cut by 5 bases, the J end by 4 bases, with 7 bases between. CDR1 and CDR2 from the germline V gene are KGHSH and LQKENI.

This chain connects TRBV10-3 to TRBJ1-1; D might be TRBD1 (5 bases). The CDR3 consists of 14 residues. Per germline, CDR1 ENHRY and CDR2 SYGVKD. V lost 5 bases to trimming and J lost 2 bases, with 12 bases between them. For the CDR3, the DNA is TGTGCCATCAGTCTCAGGGCTTTTAACACTGAAGCTTTCTTT. Protein sequence: CAISLRAFNTEAFF.

The CDR3 DNA reads TGTGCCAGCAGTGACTCAACGGGGGGAGTCCATGAGCAGTACTTC. Translating gives CASSDSTGGVHEQYF. The genes are TRBV6-4 and TRBJ2-7, with TRBD2 matching over 7 bases. The junction had 9 bases not matched to a gene; V was cut back by 0 bases and J by 7 bases. The CDR3 contains 15 residues. Germline CDR1 MRHNA, CDR2 SNTAGT.

As for this clonotype: At one of its ends the junction is not consistent with the germline gene, which may arise from a read error. This chain joins TRBV2 and TRBJ2-3; 8 bases are shared with TRBD2. Germline CDR1 SNHLY, CDR2 FYNNEI. CDR3 length: 15 residues. The CDR3 sequence: CASSGSGESTDTLYF. In DNA form, the CDR3 reads TGTGCCAGCAGTGGTAGCGGGGAAAGCACAGATACGCTGTATTTT.

This clonotype appeared a few times. The chain carries TRBV11-1 and TRBJ2-1; maybe TRBD2 (5 bases). CDR1 SGHAT and CDR2 FQDESV come from the germline V gene (reference sequence). The CDR3 loop spans 14 amino acids. Deletions cut 4 bases from V and 5 bases from J, with 12 bases between. CDR3 protein: CASSSGLVHNEQFF. DNA of the CDR3: TGTGCCAGCAGCTCAGGACTGGTTCACAATGAGCAGTTCTTC.

The gene calls are TRBV12-3 or TRBV12-4 and TRBJ1-2, with D possibly being TRBD1 (6 bases). This CDR3 is built from 13 residues. Between the trimmed V and J ends, which lost 5 bases and 6 bases, there was a span of 13 bases. CDR3 DNA: TGTGCCAGCAGTCTTCATCGGGGGCATGGCTACACCTTC. Translating it yields CASSLHRGHGYTF.

CDR3 DNA: TGTGCCAGCAGCTCCGTATCGGGACGCCCGCAATTATATAATTCACCCCTCCACTTT. This encodes CASSSVSGRPQLYNSPLHF. This chain joins TRBV21-1 and TRBJ1-6; the table's D call, TRBD1, was not checked against the DNA. TRBV21-1 is noted as a pseudogene. This CDR3 is 19 amino acids long.

CDR3 protein: CASSMNGRTDTQYF. The CDR3 DNA sequence: TGTGCCAGTAGTATGAACGGACGCACAGATACGCAGTATTTT. The chain carries TRBV19 and TRBJ2-3; D gene ambiguous. The V gene lost 3 bases and the J gene lost 1 base, with 8 bases spanning the gap. Germline loops: CDR1 LNHDA, CDR2 SQIVND (reference sequence). This CDR3 is 14 amino acids long.

This clonotype occurred a few times. This sequence may be a read error, since a much larger clone differs from it by one base. This chain's CDR3 is CASSLGGRGYEQFF. In DNA form, the CDR3 reads TGTGCCAGCAGTTTAGGAGGCAGGGGCTACGAGCAGTTCTTC. The V call is TRBV27, the J call TRBJ2-1; tentative D call: TRBD1 (6 bases). Trimming left V 2 bases short and J 10 bases short, with 15 bases between. Germline V CDR1 and CDR2: MNHEY, SMNVEV (reference sequence). CDR3 length equals 14 residues.

This sequence joins TRBV14 and TRBJ2-3, with 10 bases lining up with TRBD2. Trimming removed 1 base from V and 5 bases from J; junction bases left unmatched: 9. Germline values: CDR1 SGHDN, CDR2 FVKESK. The CDR3 runs to 17 residues. The CDR3: CASSQVRLAGVGDTQYF. The CDR3 DNA reads as TGTGCCAGCAGCCAAGTAAGGCTAGCGGGAGTAGGAGATACGCAGTATTTT. The entire variable domain, with the rest obtained from reference TRBV14 and TRBJ2-3, is as follows: EAGVTQFPSHSVIEKGQTVTLRCDPISGHDNLYWYRRVMGKEIKFLLHFVKESKQDESGMPNNRFLAERTGGTYSTLKVQPAELEDSGVYFCASSQVRLAGVGDTQYFGPGTRLTVL.

This chain uses TRBV9 with TRBJ1-6; no clear D. V lost 2 bases, J lost 9 bases, and 12 bases lay in between. The V gene's germline CDR1 is SGDLS and CDR2 YYNGEE. This CDR3 spans 14 amino acids. CDR3 residues: CASSVDGLGSPLHF. The CDR3 DNA reads as TGTGCCAGCAGCGTGGACGGTTTGGGTTCACCCCTCCACTTT.

Concerning this clonotype: At one boundary the junction diverges from the germline segment, which might be a read error. The gene calls are TRBV20-1 and TRBJ2-1, with TRBD1 as a possible D gene (5 bases). The germline CDR1 and CDR2 sequences are DFQATT and SNEGSKA (reference sequence). The CDR3 consists of 16 residues. The CDR3 spells CSARNEKGVTYNERFF. The CDR3 region has the DNA TGCAGTGCTCGAAACGAGAAAGGGGTGACCTACAATGAGCGGTTCTTC.

In this sample, this clonotype turned up a few times. This sequence joins TRBV9 and TRBJ2-1; tentative D call: TRBD2 (5 bases). The CDR3 loop spans 15 amino acids. V gave up 0 bases and J gave up 8 bases, with 15 bases separating them. Germline V gene sequence: CDR1 SGDLS, CDR2 YYNGEE. The CDR3 bases are TGTGCCAGCAGCGTAGGACCCCCGGGGTTCGATGAGCAGTTCTTC. Translating it yields CASSVGPPGFDEQFF.

This clonotype was recorded a few times. The genes are TRBV4-1 and TRBJ1-2; no reliable D call. V lost 0 bases, J lost 7 bases, and 9 bases lay in between. Germline loops: CDR1 MGHRA, CDR2 YSYEKL. The CDR3 has 13 residues. CDR3 loop: CASSQDGRSGYTF. The CDR3 bases are TGCGCCAGCAGCCAAGATGGACGGAGTGGCTACACCTTC.

The V call is TRBV13, the J call TRBJ1-3; possible D gene TRBD1, 6 bases. The CDR3 is 15 amino acids. Germline CDR1 PRHDT, CDR2 FYEKMQ (reference sequence). Between the trimmed V and J ends, which lost 5 bases and 0 bases, there was a span of 11 bases. CDR3 DNA sequence: TGTGCCAGCAGCACCAGGGGTAACTCTGGAAACACCATATATTTT. It translates to CASSTRGNSGNTIYF.

This sequence joins TRBV11-2 and TRBJ1-2; 7 positions agree with TRBD1. Germline V gene data show CDR1 as SGHAT and CDR2 as FQNNGV. The CDR3 loop spans 12 amino acids. V lost 4 bases to trimming and J lost 7 bases; unmatched junction nucleotides: 3. This chain's CDR3 is CASSSDRFGYTF. CDR3 DNA: TGTGCCAGCAGCTCGGACAGGTTTGGCTACACCTTC. Full variable domain (rest looked up from reference TRBV11-2 and TRBJ1-2): EAGVAQSPRYKIIEKRQSVAFWCNPISGHATLYWYQQILGQGPKLLIQFQNNGVVDDSQLPKDRFSAERLKGVDSTLKIQPAKLEDSAVYLCASSSDRFGYTFGSGTRLTVV.